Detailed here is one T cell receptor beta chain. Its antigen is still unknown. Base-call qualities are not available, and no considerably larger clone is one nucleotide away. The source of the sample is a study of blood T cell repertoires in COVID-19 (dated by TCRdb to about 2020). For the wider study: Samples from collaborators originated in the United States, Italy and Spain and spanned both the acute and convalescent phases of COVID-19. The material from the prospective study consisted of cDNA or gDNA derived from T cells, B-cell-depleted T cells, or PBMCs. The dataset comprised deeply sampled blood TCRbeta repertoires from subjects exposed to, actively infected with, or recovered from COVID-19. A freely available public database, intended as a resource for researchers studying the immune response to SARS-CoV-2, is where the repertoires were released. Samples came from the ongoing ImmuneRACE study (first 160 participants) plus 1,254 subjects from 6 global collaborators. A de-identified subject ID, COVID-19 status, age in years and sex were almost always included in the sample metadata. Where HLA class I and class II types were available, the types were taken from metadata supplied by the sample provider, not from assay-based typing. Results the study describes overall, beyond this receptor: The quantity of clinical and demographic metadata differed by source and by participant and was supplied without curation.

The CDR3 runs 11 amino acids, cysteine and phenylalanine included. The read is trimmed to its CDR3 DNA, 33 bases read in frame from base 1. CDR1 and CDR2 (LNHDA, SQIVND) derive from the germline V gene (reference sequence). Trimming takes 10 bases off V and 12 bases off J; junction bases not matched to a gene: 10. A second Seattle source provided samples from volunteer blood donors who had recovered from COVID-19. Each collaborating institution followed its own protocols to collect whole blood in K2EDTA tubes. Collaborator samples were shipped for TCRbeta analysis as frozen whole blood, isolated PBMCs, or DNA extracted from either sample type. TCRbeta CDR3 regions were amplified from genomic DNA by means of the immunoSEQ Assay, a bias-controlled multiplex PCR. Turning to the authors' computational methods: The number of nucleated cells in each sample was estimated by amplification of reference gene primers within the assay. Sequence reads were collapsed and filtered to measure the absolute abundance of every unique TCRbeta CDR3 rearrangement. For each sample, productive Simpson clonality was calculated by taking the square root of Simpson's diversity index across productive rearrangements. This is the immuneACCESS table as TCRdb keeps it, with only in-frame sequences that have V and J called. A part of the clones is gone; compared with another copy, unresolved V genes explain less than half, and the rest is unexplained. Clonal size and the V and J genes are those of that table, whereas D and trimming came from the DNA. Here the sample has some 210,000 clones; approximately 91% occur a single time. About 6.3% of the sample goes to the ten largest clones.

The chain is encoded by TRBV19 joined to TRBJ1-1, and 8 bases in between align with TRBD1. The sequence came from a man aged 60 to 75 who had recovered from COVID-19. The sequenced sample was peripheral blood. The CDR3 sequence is CATLDRGIPFF. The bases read TGTGCCACTCTAGACAGGGGAATACCTTTCTTT.